The 29 T cell receptor beta chains below come from one sample, sequenced in a study of OX40 agonist ivuxolimab in advanced cancers. Some clones are missing from TCRdb's copy, which holds only in-frame ones; the method was immunoSEQ multiplex PCR. The sample holds over 14,000 clones, about 90% seen once. The sample was CD4+ or CD8+ T cells sorted from blood, taken in a trial of the OX40 agonist ivuxolimab. Receptors originate from an adult with an advanced solid tumor such as melanoma, head and neck, liver or kidney cancer.

The chain is built from TRBV9 and TRBJ2-2, with TRBD1 as a possible D gene (5 bases). Per the germline V gene, CDR1 is SGDLS and CDR2 is YYNGEE. This CDR3 is 15 amino acids long. The V end was cut by 0 bases, the J end by 2 bases, with 8 bases between. The CDR3 coding sequence is TGTGCCAGCAGCGTAGTGGACAAAAACACCGGGGAGCTGTTTTTT. The encoded protein is CASSVVDKNTGELFF.

The chain combines TRBV5-6 with TRBJ1-5; no reliable D call. V lost 0 bases and J lost 7, with 8 bases in between. Per the germline V gene, CDR1 is SGHDT and CDR2 is YYEEEE. The CDR3 totals 13 residues. CDR3 loop: CASSLGTGQPQHF. The CDR3 DNA sequence: TGTGCCAGCAGCTTGGGGACCGGCCAGCCCCAGCATTTT.

The chain links TRBV2 to TRBJ2-3, with TRBD2 identical over 11 bases. The CDR3 runs to 17 residues. J gave up 1 base and V 5 bases, and 8 bases lay outside the gene matches. The germline V gene has CDR1 SNHLY and CDR2 FYNNEI. CDR3 sequence reads: CASSLLTSGSGTDTQYF. As DNA, the CDR3 is TGTGCCAGCAGTTTACTAACTAGCGGGAGTGGCACAGATACGCAGTATTTT.

The chain uses TRBV7-9 and TRBJ2-4; TRBD2 is a possible D gene (5 bases). The CDR3 is made up of 15 amino acids. V gave up 1 base and J gave up 0 bases, with 7 bases separating them. Germline CDR1 and CDR2: SEHNR and FQNEAQ (reference sequence). CDR3 nucleotide sequence: TGTGCCAGCAGCTTAGTAGCGTTAGCCAAAAACATTCAGTACTTC. As protein: CASSLVALAKNIQYF.

The chain joins TRBV7-8 to TRBJ2-5, with D uncertain. This CDR3 has 16 residues. V shed 3 bases and J shed 7 bases, with 21 bases lying between them. The germline V gene has CDR1 SGHVS and CDR2 FQNEAQ. The CDR3 nucleotides are TGTGCCAGCAGCTTGAGTTCCAGCCGTCAGCCCGGGACCCAGTACTTC. Protein sequence: CASSLSSSRQPGTQYF. The variable domain in full, completed from reference TRBV7-8 and TRBJ2-5, reads GAGVSQSPRYKVAKRGQDVALRCDPISGHVSLFWYQQALGQGPEFLTYFQNEAQLDKSGLPSDRFFAERPEGSVSTLKIQRTQQEDSAVYLCASSLSSSRQPGTQYFGPGTRLLVL.

This chain connects TRBV5-1 to TRBJ2-1, with a possible D match to TRBD1 (6 bases). This CDR3 is built from 15 residues. V was shortened by 1 base and J by 2 bases, with 10 bases between the two germline ends. Germline V gene lookup returns CDR1 SGHRS and CDR2 YFSETQ. The CDR3 loop reads CASSLNRAPYNEQFF. The CDR3 DNA sequence: TGCGCCAGCAGCTTGAACAGGGCCCCCTACAATGAGCAGTTCTTC. Full variable domain (outside the CDR3, taken from reference TRBV5-1 and TRBJ2-1): KAGVTQTPRYLIKTRGQQVTLSCSPISGHRSVSWYQQTPGQGLQFLFEYFSETQRNKGNFPGRFSGRQFSNSRSEMNVSTLELGDSALYLCASSLNRAPYNEQFFGPGTRLTVL.

This clone was seen a single time. This chain uses TRBV10-1 with TRBJ2-2; 12 bases fit TRBD2. With 2 bases clipped from V and 3 bases from J, the junction kept 4 bases outside the gene matches. This CDR3 spans 17 amino acids. Germline values: CDR1 WNHNN, CDR2 SYGVQD (reference sequence). As DNA, the CDR3 is TGCGCCAGCAGTGAGGCTAGCGGGAGGGCCGACACCGGGGAGCTGTTTTTT. This encodes CASSEASGRADTGELFF.

This rearrangement joins TRBV4-2 to TRBJ1-1; TRBD1 is a possible D gene (6 bases). Germline lookup yields CDR1 LGHNA and CDR2 YNFKEQ. V lost 5 bases and J 6 bases, leaving 13 bases between the germline ends. The CDR3 has 13 amino acids. In DNA form, the CDR3 reads TGTGCCAGCAGCGCAGGGGATGGAGCTGAAGCTTTCTTT. Translating it yields CASSAGDGAEAFF.

The chain links TRBV9 to TRBJ1-3; D is ambiguous. The ends were cut back, 3 bases at V and 0 bases at J, with 10 bases in the middle. This CDR3 comprises 15 residues. The germline V gene has CDR1 SGDLS and CDR2 YYNGEE. CDR3 nucleotides: TGTGCCAGCAGCGCCAGCGGGAACTCTGGAAACACCATATATTTT. This gives the protein CASSASGNSGNTIYF.

This chain uses TRBV27 with TRBJ2-7; D uncertain. The CDR3 is 13 amino acids. Germline V CDR1 and CDR2: MNHEY, SMNVEV (reference sequence). V was pared by 5 bases and J by 0 bases, with 8 bases between. CDR3 sequence (DNA): TGTGCCAGCAGTCTCGTTCCCTCCTACGAGCAGTACTTC. This encodes CASSLVPSYEQYF.

The rearrangement uses TRBV6-5 and TRBJ2-3; 7 bases map to TRBD2. Germline V gene lookup returns CDR1 MNHEY and CDR2 SVGAGI. V gave up 4 bases and J gave up 4 bases; unmatched junction bases: 11. CDR3 length: 16 residues. CDR3 in DNA: TGTGCCAGCAGTTCTTTTGTGGGAGGGCCCCCAGATACGCAGTATTTT. The encoded protein is CASSSFVGGPPDTQYF.

J is TRBJ2-1 and V is TRBV7-6; D might be TRBD1 or TRBD2, each matching 5 bases. Germline V CDR1 and CDR2: SGHVS, FNYEAQ. Trimming removed 0 bases at V and 7 bases at J, with 13 bases between. This CDR3 is built from 15 residues. The CDR3 spells CASSLAGEWGNEQFF. DNA for the CDR3: TGTGCCAGCAGCTTAGCGGGGGAATGGGGAAATGAGCAGTTCTTC.

The chain is built from TRBV13 and TRBJ2-7; D uncertain. The germline V and J ends were trimmed by 5 bases and 1 base, with 12 bases remaining between them. The CDR3 runs to 14 residues. CDR1 is PRHDT, CDR2 FYEKMQ, per germline (reference sequence). This CDR3 reads CASSLTGRSYEQYF. The CDR3 DNA is TGTGCCAGCAGCCTTACCGGCAGGTCCTACGAGCAGTACTTC.

This rearrangement joins TRBV2 to TRBJ1-1, with D unresolved. Per the germline V gene, CDR1 is SNHLY and CDR2 is FYNNEI. The CDR3 is 14 amino acids. Trimming shortened V by 6 bases and J by 2 bases, and 13 bases separated the two germline ends. CDR3 nucleotides: TGTGCCAGCAGCGCTTCGTTAGTAAACACTGAAGCTTTCTTT. It yields the protein CASSASLVNTEAFF.

The table lists this clone with a count of one. J is TRBJ2-7 and V is TRBV5-1, with D tentatively TRBD1 (6 bases). There are 15 residues in the CDR3. Germline V gene data show CDR1 as SGHRS and CDR2 as YFSETQ. Trimming stripped 2 bases from V and 1 base from J, with 13 bases between. The CDR3 here is CASSFKGEPSYEQYF. The CDR3 nucleotides read TGCGCCAGCAGCTTTAAGGGGGAGCCATCCTACGAGCAGTACTTC.

V gene TRBV9 combines with J gene TRBJ2-7, with 11 bases that match TRBD2. V lost 8 bases and J lost 3; bases outside the gene matches: 7. Germline CDR1 reads SGDLS; CDR2 reads YYNGEE. The CDR3 contains 14 residues. Here the CDR3 reads CASTPGLADYEQYF. CDR3 nucleotide sequence: TGTGCCAGTACGCCGGGACTAGCGGACTACGAGCAGTACTTC.

This clone came up once. This chain connects TRBV14 to TRBJ2-7; 7 positions agree with TRBD1. The CDR3 covers 16 residues. The germline V gene encodes CDR1 SGHDN and CDR2 FVKESK. The J segment lost 3 bases and the V segment lost 3 bases, leaving 11 bases of the junction unmatched. CDR3 nucleotides: TGTGCCAGCAGCCAGAGCCAGGGGGATGTAGACTACGAGCAGTACTTC. It is translated as CASSQSQGDVDYEQYF.

In its sample, this clone was seen once. J is TRBJ2-7 and V is TRBV5-1; D is perhaps TRBD2 (6 bases). Between the trimmed V and J ends, which lost 5 bases and 0 bases, there was a span of 12 bases. Germline V gives CDR1 SGHRS, CDR2 YFSETQ. The CDR3 totals 14 residues. CDR3 sequence: CASRWEADSYEQYF. CDR3 nucleotides: TGCGCCAGCAGGTGGGAGGCCGACTCCTACGAGCAGTACTTC.

This clone was observed once. This chain connects TRBV11-2 to TRBJ2-5, with TRBD2 matching over 7 bases. In germline, CDR1 is SGHAT, CDR2 FQNNGV. The CDR3 length is 19 residues. The junction had 18 bases not matched to a gene; V was cut back by 0 bases and J by 5 bases. The CDR3 sequence: CASSLDSWGEMGGPETQYF. The CDR3 DNA is TGTGCCAGCAGCTTAGATAGTTGGGGGGAGATGGGAGGGCCGGAGACCCAGTACTTC.

This chain connects TRBV14 to TRBJ2-7; D unclear. CDR1 SGHDN and CDR2 FVKESK come from the germline V gene. V was pared by 2 bases and J by 0 bases, with 8 bases between. The CDR3 has 14 amino acids. The DNA of the CDR3 is TGTGCCAGCAGCCAACCTCGGAGCTCCTACGAGCAGTACTTC. Translation: CASSQPRSSYEQYF. The full variable domain, with the rest looked up from reference TRBV14 and TRBJ2-7, is EAGVTQFPSHSVIEKGQTVTLRCDPISGHDNLYWYRRVMGKEIKFLLHFVKESKQDESGMPNNRFLAERTGGTYSTLKVQPAELEDSGVYFCASSQPRSSYEQYFGPGTRLTVT.

The V and J genes are TRBV2 and TRBJ2-3, with TRBD2 matching 10 bases. V trimming: 1 base; J trimming: 2 bases; junction bases outside the gene matches: 9. Germline assignment: CDR1 SNHLY and CDR2 FYNNEI. This CDR3 is built from 18 residues. The CDR3 region has the DNA TGTGCCAGCAGTGAAGGAACCGGGACTAGCGCATACACAGATACGCAGTATTTT. Translation gives CASSEGTGTSAYTDTQYF.

This clone was found once. This same CDR3 is encoded by further DNA sequences in the sample. The chain combines TRBV27 with TRBJ2-7; D unclear. The CDR3 has 11 residues. Germline V gene lookup returns CDR1 MNHEY and CDR2 SMNVEV (reference sequence). The V end lost 4 bases, the J end lost 4 bases, and 5 bases lay between the germline ends. The CDR3 protein is CASSSSYEQYF. DNA for the CDR3: TGTGCCAGCAGTTCAAGTTACGAGCAGTACTTC.

By proportion, this clone is medium-sized (0.01 to 0.1%). The gene calls are TRBV27 and TRBJ1-2; unclear D gene. Trimming shortened V by 1 base and J by 7 bases, and 22 bases separated the two germline ends. Germline-derived CDR1 and CDR2 are MNHEY and SMNVEV (reference sequence). This CDR3 has 17 residues. CDR3 sequence reads: CASSLFSPGTGGSGYTF. DNA of the CDR3: TGTGCCAGCAGTTTATTCTCCCCAGGTACGGGAGGATCTGGCTACACCTTC.

This chain uses TRBV4-2 with TRBJ2-7; TRBD2 matches 7 bases. The CDR3 spans 17 residues. Germline assignment: CDR1 LGHNA and CDR2 YNFKEQ. With 0 bases clipped from V and 2 bases from J, the junction kept 10 bases outside the gene matches. The CDR3 nucleotides read TGTGCCAGCAGCCAAGAACCTCTGGTAGCGGGCCCCTACGAGCAGTACTTC. Translation: CASSQEPLVAGPYEQYF.

The count of this clone is one. This chain links TRBV13 with TRBJ2-7; TRBD2 agrees at 7 bases. Germline assignment: CDR1 PRHDT and CDR2 FYEKMQ (reference sequence). V lost 3 bases to trimming and J lost 4 bases; unmatched junction nucleotides: 6. This CDR3 region has 14 residues. The chain's CDR3 is CASSFERDLYEQYF. In DNA form, the CDR3 reads TGTGCCAGCAGCTTCGAGCGGGACCTATACGAGCAGTACTTC.

This clone occurred once. This rearrangement joins TRBV4-1 to TRBJ1-4, with D tentatively TRBD1 (6 bases). CDR1 and CDR2 from the germline V gene are MGHRA and YSYEKL. CDR3 length: 14 amino acids. V lost 3 bases, J lost 6 bases, and 11 bases lay in between. The CDR3 region is CASSQDSRDEKLFF. As DNA, the CDR3 is TGCGCCAGCAGCCAGGACAGTAGGGATGAAAAACTGTTTTTT.

V is TRBV27 and J is TRBJ2-1; 7 bases map to TRBD2. The CDR3 loop spans 13 amino acids. V lost 8 bases to trimming and J lost 2 bases; unmatched junction nucleotides: 3. CDR1 and CDR2 (germline): MNHEY, SMNVEV (reference sequence). CDR3 nucleotide sequence: TGTGCCAGCGGGCTAGCGGCCTACAATGAGCAGTTCTTC. This translates into CASGLAAYNEQFF.

This rearrangement joins TRBV29-1 to TRBJ2-2; D call uncertain. This CDR3 contains 13 residues. The germline gives CDR1 SQVTM, CDR2 ANQGSEA. V gave up 4 bases and J gave up 4 bases, with 10 bases separating them. For the CDR3, the DNA is TGCAGCGTTGCCGGGTCGACCACCGGGGAGCTGTTTTTT. It is translated as CSVAGSTTGELFF.

The rearrangement joins TRBV29-1 to TRBJ1-1; D is ambiguous. Trimming left V 2 bases short and J 0 bases short, with 7 bases between. This CDR3 comprises 13 residues. The germline gives CDR1 SQVTM, CDR2 ANQGSEA. This CDR3 is CSVEQPMNTEAFF. The CDR3 region has the DNA TGCAGCGTTGAACAGCCGATGAACACTGAAGCTTTCTTT.